This T cell receptor (beta chain) was observed in a study of blood T cells in healthy people across ages. The overall study: There was about one barcoded beta molecule captured by template switching per two T cells. Regarding the study as a whole: Fewer expanded clones and more diversity marked long-lived versus aged donors. As age increased, TCR beta diversity per million T cells fell in a roughly linear fashion.

Individuals who donated were healthy Caucasians from Russia aged roughly 6 to 95. Germline CDR1 reads MDHEN; CDR2 reads SYDVKM. The CDR3 runs 15 residues. Germline trimming cut 5 bases from V and 4 bases from J; bases unmatched to any gene: 11. There are a few counts of this clonotype. Its antigen is as yet unknown. The second PCR ran roughly 6 to 11 cycles with a sample-barcoded 5' primer and J-beta primers. TCRdb itself ran the 5' RACE reads through MiXCR, one entry per CDR3 protein. The sample has approximately 900,000 distinct CDR3 sequences; 48% are singletons. The specimen was blood. This sequence originates from a man aged 30-40 years in good health. The chain carries TRBV28 and TRBJ2-7, with 7 nucleotides matching TRBD1. CDR3 coding DNA: TGTGCCAGCAGTCCGACAGGGAGAGGCGAATACGAGCAGTACTTC. This codes for CASSPTGRGEYEQYF.